The rows below give T cell receptor beta chains drawn from one sample of a study of regulatory T cells in long-lasting Graves disease. TCRdb reprocessed the multiplex PCR reads with MiXCR, giving one entry per CDR3 protein. The profile shows approximately 380,000 distinct CDR3 sequences, less than 25% of them singletons. The sequences come from peripheral blood mononuclear cells (PBMCs), collected when the disease was refractory, from a patient treated with antithyroid drugs. The receptors come from a female donor with Graves disease. Each CDR3 is given with its conserved first and last residue. A D gene is named only where the DNA matches it firmly. Rows may omit the clone size; those that give it use once, few, many or a size class.

many TRBJ2-7 14 TRBV7-2 TRBD2 TGTGCCAGCAGCTCCGGGACTAGTCACTACGAGCAGTACTTC CASSSGTSHYEQYF
NA TRBJ2-2 19 TRBV5-1 TRBD2 TGCGCCAGCAGCTTTGGGACTAGCGGCAGACATACGAACACCGGGGAGCTGTTTTTT CASSFGTSGRHTNTGELFF
NA TRBJ2-7 14 TRBV5-6 NA TGTGCCAGCAGCCGCTCCCCAGGGAGCTACGAGCAGTACTTC CASSRSPGSYEQYF
NA TRBJ2-1 15 TRBV7-2 NA TGTGCCAGCAGCTCCCTAGCGCTCCTCTACAATGAGCAGTTCTTC CASSSLALLYNEQFF
NA TRBJ2-1 17 TRBV4-2 TRBD2 TGTGCCAGCAGCCAAGGGACTAGCGGGAGCTCCTACAATGAGCAGTTCTTC CASSQGTSGSSYNEQFF
many TRBJ1-2 12 TRBV12-3/TRBV12-4 NA TGTGCCAGCAGTTTATCGGCGGATGGCTACACCTTC CASSLSADGYTF
once TRBJ2-2 14 TRBV6-2/TRBV6-3 TRBD1 TGTGCCAGCAGTTACCAAAGGGGGCCCGGGGAGCTGTTTTTT CASSYQRGPGELFF
NA TRBJ2-1 13 TRBV7-9 NA TGTGCCAGCGGGGGCCCCTCCTACAATGAGCAGTTCTTC CASGGPSYNEQFF
NA TRBJ2-7 17 TRBV4-1 TRBD2 TGCGCCAGCAGCCAAGCGGGAATGGGACTAGCGCTGGGCGAGCAGTACTTC CASSQAGMGLALGEQYF
NA TRBJ1-2 15 TRBV5-8 TRBD1 TGTGCCAGCAGCTATAGTAGGACAGGCAACTATGGCTACACCTTC CASSYSRTGNYGYTF
few TRBJ2-7 13 TRBV5-1 TRBD1 TGCGCCAGCAGCTCCTTATCCGGGACAGGGTCGTACTTC CASSSLSGTGSYF
NA TRBJ2-7 15 TRBV6-1 NA TGTGCCAGCAGTGAAATCTTGCAGGAGAACTACGAGCAGTACTTC CASSEILQENYEQYF
NA TRBJ2-7 14 TRBV19 NA TGTGCCAGTAGTATGCGGGGCAGGGGGTACGAGCAGTACTTC CASSMRGRGYEQYF
once TRBJ2-7 15 TRBV18 NA TGTGCCAGCTCACCACAAAATGGGTTGGGCTACGAGCAGTACTTC CASSPQNGLGYEQYF
few TRBJ2-1 15 TRBV7-2 TRBD1 TGTGCCAGCAGGTCCGGGACAGGGGGCTTCAATGAGCAGTTCTTC CASRSGTGGFNEQFF
many TRBJ2-5 13 TRBV6-2/TRBV6-3 NA TGTGCCAGCAGTGATTGGGTGGTCGAGACCCAGTACTTC CASSDWVVETQYF
few TRBJ2-2 13 TRBV12-5 NA TGTGCTAGTGGTTTGGCTTCCACCGGGGAGCTGTTTTTT CASGLASTGELFF
many TRBJ1-2 17 TRBV2 NA TGTGCCAGCAGATATCAGCTGAACAGGCGATCTAACTATGGCTACACCTTC CASRYQLNRRSNYGYTF
once TRBJ2-7 16 TRBV20-1 TRBD2 TGCAGTGCTAGCAGCCCCGGGACTAGCGGGACCTACGAGCAGTACTTC CSASSPGTSGTYEQYF
NA TRBJ1-2 13 TRBV7-9 NA TGTGCCAGCACGCCGAATGCTAACTATGGCTACACCTTC CASTPNANYGYTF
NA TRBJ2-1 17 TRBV6-5 TRBD1 TGTGCCAGCAGTTACCCTCAGGGGGAGAGAGACTACAATGAGCAGTTCTTC CASSYPQGERDYNEQFF
few TRBJ2-4 12 TRBV30 TRBD2 TGTGCCTGGAGTGGTAGCGGGAAAAGGCAGTACTTC CAWSGSGKRQYF
NA TRBJ1-2 16 TRBV4-3 NA TGCGCCAGCAGCCAAGATATCGGGGACATCTTCGGGGGCTACACCTTC CASSQDIGDIFGGYTF
many TRBJ1-1 14 TRBV2 NA TGTGCCAGCAGTAGGGACTGGGCGAACACTGAAGCTTTCTTT CASSRDWANTEAFF
many TRBJ1-4 15 TRBV5-1 TRBD1 TGCGCCAGCAGCACTGGCCAGGGGGCAATTGAAAAACTGTTTTTT CASSTGQGAIEKLFF
few TRBJ2-2 16 TRBV4-1 NA TGCGCCAGCAGCCAGAGCCCCGGGACTGTCACCGGGGAGCTGTTTTTT CASSQSPGTVTGELFF
few TRBJ2-4 10 TRBV29-1 NA TGCAGCGTTCGAGAAAACATTCAGTACTTC CSVRENIQYF
NA TRBJ2-7 17 TRBV11-2 TRBD1 TGTGCCAGCAGCTTAGCCTGGTTGGACAGGGCGTCCTACGAGCAGTACTTC CASSLAWLDRASYEQYF
many TRBJ2-5 15 TRBV10-3 TRBD1 TGTGCCATCAGTGAGGTGGGACAGGTCCAAGAGACCCAGTACTTC CAISEVGQVQETQYF
many TRBJ2-5 14 TRBV10-3 TRBD2 TGTGCCATCAGTGAGTCGACTAGCGCGCAGACCCAGTACTTC CAISESTSAQTQYF
many TRBJ1-1 13 TRBV6-1 NA TGTGCCAGCAATAGGCAGAGGAACACTGAAGCTTTCTTT CASNRQRNTEAFF
many TRBJ2-2 13 TRBV6-1 TRBD1 TGTGCCAGCAGTGGGACAGGTCCCGGGGAGCTGTTTTTT CASSGTGPGELFF
NA TRBJ1-6 15 TRBV20-1 TRBD1 TGCAGTGCTAAAGGGTCAGGGGGCTTTAATTCACCCCTCCACTTT CSAKGSGGFNSPLHF
few TRBJ2-7 15 TRBV27 NA TGTGCCAGCAGTTCATCCCACCCGGGGTACTACGAGCAGTACTTC CASSSSHPGYYEQYF
many TRBJ1-6 13 TRBV12-3/TRBV12-4 NA TGTGCCAGCAGCTTAGCCCCGAATTCACCCCTCCACTTT CASSLAPNSPLHF
NA TRBJ2-3 14 TRBV6-2/TRBV6-3 NA TGTGCCAGCAGTTACGGGTTCGGGACAGATACGCAGTATTTT CASSYGFGTDTQYF
many TRBJ1-1 11 TRBV20-1 NA TGCAGTGCTACCAGAGGAACTGAAGCTTTCTTT CSATRGTEAFF
many TRBJ2-7 15 TRBV7-8 TRBD1 TGTGCCAGCAGCTTCGGGACAGCGAATACCTACGAGCAGTACTTC CASSFGTANTYEQYF
NA TRBJ2-7 13 TRBV15 TRBD2 TGTGCCACCAGCAGAGATCTTTCCGGGGGGGGGTACTTC CATSRDLSGGGYF
many TRBJ2-5 12 TRBV30 NA TGTGCCTGGGACTACACTCAAGAGACCCAGTACTTC CAWDYTQETQYF
NA TRBJ2-2 17 TRBV3-1 NA TGTGCCAGCAGCCAAGCTAAATGGGAAAAGAACACCGGGGAGCTGTTTTTT CASSQAKWEKNTGELFF
once TRBJ1-3 17 TRBV5-1 NA TGCGCCAGCAGCTTGGGTTTTTTCAATTACTCTGGAAACACCATATATTTT CASSLGFFNYSGNTIYF
few TRBJ2-7 15 TRBV11-2 NA TGTGCCAGCAGCTTAGAAGGACGAGATAGTCACGAGCAGTACTTC CASSLEGRDSHEQYF
many TRBJ1-5 12 TRBV6-2/TRBV6-3 NA TGTGCCAGCAGAGGCCCTAATCAGCCCCAGCATTTT CASRGPNQPQHF
many TRBJ2-5 15 TRBV12-3/TRBV12-4 NA TGTGCCAGCAGTTCACTCAGAGGCTTCCGAGAGACCCAGTACTTC CASSSLRGFRETQYF